This TCR beta chain originates from a study of blood T cell repertoires in COVID-19. Germline trimming cut 0 bases from V and 5 bases from J; bases unmatched to any gene: 1. This CDR3 is built from 15 residues. Germline V lookup: CDR1 SGDLS, CDR2 YYNGEE. Original analysis: Estimates of nucleated cell counts were drawn from the amplification of reference gene primers. Assay: immunoSEQ multiplex PCR; the TCRdb copy retains only in-frame clones and omits some. V and J calls and clone size are given by that table; D and trimming were obtained from the DNA. In the table there are about 170,000 clones, roughly 84% of which are singletons.

This chain joins TRBV9 and TRBJ2-3, with 12 bases lining up with TRBD2. The sequence was obtained from a woman older than 75 with active or convalescent COVID-19. The specimen sequenced was peripheral blood. This CDR3 reads CASSVASGGGDTQYF. The CDR3 DNA sequence: TGTGCCAGCAGCGTAGCTAGCGGGGGGGGAGATACGCAGTATTTT.